The 24 T cell receptor beta chains in this list originate from one sample, sequenced in a study of shared clonotypes between healthy human individuals. Assay: immunoSEQ multiplex PCR; the TCRdb copy retains only in-frame clones and omits some. The top ten clones hold approximately 0.45% of a sample with roughly 1.5 million clones, 95% to 99% of them seen once. The sequenced material came from naive CD4+ T cells sorted from blood. Described subset: CD45RA+ positively selected. The origin of the receptors is a man in his thirties or forties in good health.

The rearrangement links TRBV28 to TRBJ1-5, with a tentative D call TRBD1 (5 bases). CDR3 size: 13 residues. Germline V lookup: CDR1 MDHEN, CDR2 SYDVKM. The ends were cut back, 3 bases at V and 12 bases at J, with 15 bases in the middle. The CDR3 here is CASSFDRRVRQHF. In nucleotides, the CDR3 is TGTGCCAGCAGTTTCGACAGAAGGGTTCGCCAGCATTTT.

The rearrangement links TRBV9 to TRBJ2-7; 9 nucleotides align to TRBD2. The CDR3 runs to 15 residues. Per the germline V gene, CDR1 is SGDLS and CDR2 is YYNGEE. J gave up 2 bases and V 4 bases, and 7 bases lay outside the gene matches. For the CDR3, the DNA is TGTGCCAGCAGCCCCACTAGCGGGCAAACCTACGAGCAGTACTTC. This codes for CASSPTSGQTYEQYF.

The gene calls are TRBV29-1 and TRBJ2-1; 10 nucleotides align to TRBD2. CDR1 SQVTM and CDR2 ANQGSEA come from the germline V gene. The CDR3 extends over 13 amino acids. Losses at the gene ends were 4 bases for V and 6 bases for J; bases not matched to a gene: 3. The CDR3, as DNA: TGCAGCGTTGCTAGCGGGAGCGGCAATGAGCAGTTCTTC. Amino acid sequence: CSVASGSGNEQFF.

This clone was picked up one time. The chain uses TRBV4-3 and TRBJ2-3, with 9 bases aligning to TRBD2. Germline assignment: CDR1 LGHNA and CDR2 YSLEER. The CDR3 runs to 18 residues. V trimming: 0 bases; J trimming: 0 bases; junction bases outside the gene matches: 7. The CDR3 region is CASSQEGREGRSTDTQYF. The CDR3 nucleotides read TGCGCCAGCAGCCAAGAGGGGCGGGAGGGCCGGAGCACAGATACGCAGTATTTT.

This clone was detected once. The rearrangement joins TRBV28 to TRBJ1-5; TRBD1 might be the D (5 bases). The CDR3 is 14 amino acids. Trimming left V 0 bases short and J 2 bases short, with 5 bases between. Germline CDR1 MDHEN, CDR2 SYDVKM. The CDR3 is CASSLWTGNQPQHF. Here the CDR3 DNA reads TGTGCCAGCAGTTTATGGACAGGCAATCAGCCCCAGCATTTT.

V and J are TRBV29-1 and TRBJ2-5; D uncertain. CDR3 length equals 12 residues. Germline assignment: CDR1 SQVTM and CDR2 ANQGSEA. Between the trimmed V and J ends, which lost 7 bases and 1 base, there was a span of 10 bases. CDR3: CSGRHPQETQYF. CDR3 nucleotide sequence: TGCAGCGGAAGACATCCCCAAGAGACCCAGTACTTC.

The chain couples TRBV15 to TRBJ1-1; no clear D. The V gene's germline CDR1 is LNHNV and CDR2 YYDKDF (reference sequence). The CDR3 length is 14 residues. The V end was cut by 5 bases, the J end by 1 base, with 11 bases between. This CDR3 reads CATSVRSSNTEAFF. For the CDR3, the DNA is TGTGCCACCAGCGTTCGGAGTTCGAACACTGAAGCTTTCTTT. Complete variable domain (other parts from reference TRBV15 and TRBJ1-1): DAMVIQNPRYQVTQFGKPVTLSCSQTLNHNVMYWYQQKSSQAPKLLFHYYDKDFNNEADTPDNFQSRRPNTSFCFLDIRSPGLGDTAMYLCATSVRSSNTEAFFGQGTRLTVV.

The chain combines TRBV7-2 with TRBJ2-7; possibly TRBD1 for D (5 bases). Trimming removed 8 bases at V and 7 bases at J, with 21 bases between. This CDR3 contains 14 residues. Germline lookup yields CDR1 SGHTA and CDR2 FQGNSA. This CDR3 is CASCWGAASLEQYF. CDR3 nucleotides: TGTGCCAGCTGCTGGGGCGCCGCTTCGTTAGAGCAGTACTTC.

V usage is TRBV5-4 and J usage is TRBJ1-2; D gene unclear. Germline CDR1 and CDR2: SGHNT and YYREEE (reference sequence). V shed 1 base and J shed 2 bases, with 6 bases lying between them. The CDR3 has 13 residues. CDR3 amino acids: CASSLRGNYGYTF. DNA of the CDR3: TGTGCCAGCAGCTTGAGAGGGAACTATGGCTACACCTTC.

The V gene is TRBV27, the J gene TRBJ2-1; possibly TRBD1 for D (5 bases). CDR1 is MNHEY, CDR2 SMNVEV, per germline (reference sequence). With 3 bases removed from V and 8 bases from J, the gap between germline ends came to 20 bases. The CDR3 length is 16 residues. This CDR3 is CASSFPSEGVLHEQFF. In DNA form, the CDR3 reads TGTGCCAGCAGTTTCCCCTCCGAAGGGGTCCTTCATGAGCAGTTCTTC.

The chain uses TRBV19 and TRBJ1-1, with D perhaps matching TRBD1 (5 bases). This CDR3 has 12 residues. The germline V gene has CDR1 LNHDA and CDR2 SQIVND (reference sequence). Trimming took 5 bases from V and 6 from J, leaving 10 bases between them. The CDR3 loop reads CASSPRGPEAFF. The CDR3 DNA is TGTGCCAGTAGTCCCCGGGGCCCTGAAGCTTTCTTT.

The chain employs TRBV7-2 and TRBJ2-1, with 8 nucleotides matching TRBD1. Germline V gene sequence: CDR1 SGHTA, CDR2 FQGNSA. This CDR3 is built from 12 residues. V lost 5 bases to trimming and J lost 9 bases; unmatched junction nucleotides: 3. This CDR3 reads CASSVGTGEQFF. The DNA of the CDR3 is TGTGCCAGCAGCGTTGGGACAGGTGAGCAGTTCTTC. Combining the CDR3 with reference TRBV7-2 and TRBJ2-1 gives the whole variable domain GAGVSQSPSNKVTEKGKDVELRCDPISGHTALYWYRQSLGQGLEFLIYFQGNSAPDKSGLPSDRFSAERTGGSVSTLTIQRTQQEDSAVYLCASSVGTGEQFFGPGTRLTVL.

This chain uses TRBV5-1 with TRBJ2-7, with no clear D. CDR1 and CDR2 (germline): SGHRS, YFSETQ. Trimming shortened V by 3 bases and J by 5 bases, and 18 bases separated the two germline ends. The CDR3 is 15 residues long. The CDR3 spells CASSSSPGNENEQYF. The CDR3 bases are TGCGCCAGCAGCTCGTCTCCGGGCAACGAAAACGAGCAGTACTTC.

The chain links TRBV6-1 to TRBJ1-1; D is perhaps TRBD1 (5 bases). V dropped 2 bases and J dropped 6 bases, with 13 bases sitting between them. The length of the CDR3 is 14 residues. Per germline, CDR1 MNHNS and CDR2 SASEGT. CDR3 sequence: CASSEKPGRSEAFF. In DNA form, the CDR3 reads TGTGCCAGCAGTGAAAAACCAGGGAGGTCTGAAGCTTTCTTT.

V gene TRBV5-4 combines with J gene TRBJ2-7; 13 bases map to TRBD2. The germline V gene encodes CDR1 SGHNT and CDR2 YYREEE (reference sequence). The CDR3 is 16 residues long. V lost 4 bases and J lost 3; bases outside the gene matches: 7. The chain's CDR3 is CASSGKLAGGVYEQYF. For the CDR3, the DNA is TGTGCCAGCAGCGGGAAACTAGCGGGAGGGGTCTACGAGCAGTACTTC.

The chain joins TRBV18 to TRBJ2-7; 9 nucleotides agree with TRBD2. There are 15 residues in the CDR3. V was pared by 6 bases and J by 3 bases, with 9 bases of the junction left unmatched. Germline CDR1 reads KGHSH; CDR2 reads LQKENI. The chain's CDR3 is CASSPKSSGSYEQYF. The CDR3 coding sequence is TGTGCCAGCTCGCCCAAAAGTAGCGGGAGCTACGAGCAGTACTTC.

The chain joins TRBV5-1 to TRBJ2-1; tentatively, D is TRBD2 (6 bases). The CDR3 runs 15 residues. Germline assignment: CDR1 SGHRS and CDR2 YFSETQ. The germline V and J ends were trimmed by 2 bases and 4 bases, with 13 bases remaining between them. The CDR3 nucleotides read TGCGCCAGCAGCTTAGGCGGGGCAGTATACAATGAGCAGTTCTTC. Translation gives CASSLGGAVYNEQFF. Supplemented by reference TRBV5-1 and TRBJ2-1, the full variable domain reads KAGVTQTPRYLIKTRGQQVTLSCSPISGHRSVSWYQQTPGQGLQFLFEYFSETQRNKGNFPGRFSGRQFSNSRSEMNVSTLELGDSALYLCASSLGGAVYNEQFFGPGTRLTVL.

The chain joins TRBV28 to TRBJ2-7, with 11 bases matching TRBD2. The CDR3 contains 15 residues. J was trimmed by 9 bases and V by 6 bases; bases with no gene match: 13. Germline CDR1 MDHEN, CDR2 SYDVKM. This CDR3 reads CASSSAGTSGRWQYF. The CDR3 DNA sequence: TGTGCCAGCAGCTCGGCTGGGACTAGCGGTCGGTGGCAGTACTTC.

This chain joins TRBV5-5 and TRBJ2-2; D is undetermined. Trimming removed 3 bases from V and 6 bases from J, with 15 bases in between. This CDR3 spans 15 amino acids. Looked up from germline, CDR1 is SGHKS and CDR2 is YYEKEE (reference sequence). CDR3 region: CASSSVAGSPGELFF. The CDR3 DNA reads as TGTGCCAGCAGCTCGGTGGCTGGTTCCCCCGGGGAGCTGTTTTTT.

The rearrangement joins TRBV19 to TRBJ2-7; D remains unclear. There are 13 residues in the CDR3. Germline V CDR1 and CDR2: LNHDA, SQIVND (reference sequence). The V and J ends lost 6 bases and 3 bases respectively, with 12 bases between them. CDR3 sequence reads: CASSTALLYEQYF. The CDR3 bases are TGTGCCAGTAGCACGGCCTTACTCTACGAGCAGTACTTC.

The chain uses TRBV28 and TRBJ1-3; D call uncertain. Germline V gene sequence: CDR1 MDHEN, CDR2 SYDVKM. This CDR3 has 14 residues. V lost 2 bases, J lost 0 bases, and 5 bases lay in between. The CDR3 sequence is CASSLMRSGNTIYF. The CDR3 DNA is TGTGCCAGCAGTTTAATGCGCTCTGGAAACACCATATATTTT.

This sequence joins TRBV27 and TRBJ2-7, with TRBD2 identical over 8 bases. Germline loops: CDR1 MNHEY, CDR2 SMNVEV (reference sequence). This CDR3 is built from 15 residues. V trimming: 2 bases; J trimming: 7 bases; junction bases outside the gene matches: 10. The CDR3 region has the DNA TGTGCCAGCAGTTTAAGGCGGGAGGTCCTAGGGGAGCAGTACTTC. Translating gives CASSLRREVLGEQYF.

The chain combines TRBV5-1 with TRBJ2-1; 7 bases are a match to TRBD2. CDR1 is SGHRS and CDR2 is YFSETQ in the germline V gene. CDR3 length: 14 residues. V was pared by 4 bases and J by 6 bases, with 7 bases of the junction left unmatched. Here the CDR3 DNA reads TGCGCCAGCAGCACCTCCGGGACTACCAATGAGCAGTTCTTC. Amino acid sequence: CASSTSGTTNEQFF.

The chain links TRBV28 to TRBJ2-7; TRBD2 matches 8 bases. The germline V gene has CDR1 MDHEN and CDR2 SYDVKM. J was trimmed by 2 bases and V by 7 bases; bases with no gene match: 7. CDR3 length: 14 residues. The CDR3 spells CASKERERTYEQYF. The CDR3 coding sequence is TGTGCCAGCAAAGAGCGGGAGCGAACCTACGAGCAGTACTTC. The full variable domain, its missing parts supplied by reference TRBV28 and TRBJ2-7, is DVKVTQSSRYLVKRTGEKVFLECVQDMDHENMFWYRQDPGLGLRLIYFSYDVKMKEKGDIPEGYSVSREKKERFSLILESASTNQTSMYLCASKERERTYEQYFGPGTRLTVT.